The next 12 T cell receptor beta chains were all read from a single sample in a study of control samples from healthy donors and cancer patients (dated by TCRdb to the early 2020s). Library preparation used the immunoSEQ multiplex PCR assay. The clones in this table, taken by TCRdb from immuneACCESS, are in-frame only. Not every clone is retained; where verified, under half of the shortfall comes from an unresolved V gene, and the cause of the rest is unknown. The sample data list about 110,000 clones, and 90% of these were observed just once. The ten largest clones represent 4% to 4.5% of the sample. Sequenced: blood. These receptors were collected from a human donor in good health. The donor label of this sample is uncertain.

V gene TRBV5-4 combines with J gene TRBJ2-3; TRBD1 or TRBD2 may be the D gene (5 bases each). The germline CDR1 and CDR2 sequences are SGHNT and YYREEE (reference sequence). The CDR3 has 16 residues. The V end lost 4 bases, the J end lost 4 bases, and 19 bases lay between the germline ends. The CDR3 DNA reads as TGTGCCAGCAGCATCCGGGACGTTATTGGGGCAGATACGCAGTATTTT. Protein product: CASSIRDVIGADTQYF.

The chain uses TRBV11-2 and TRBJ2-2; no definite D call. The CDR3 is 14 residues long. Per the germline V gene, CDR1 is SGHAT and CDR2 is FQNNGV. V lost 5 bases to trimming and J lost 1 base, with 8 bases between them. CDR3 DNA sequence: TGTGCCAGCAGCACGATTTTGAACACCGGGGAGCTGTTTTTT. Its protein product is CASSTILNTGELFF.

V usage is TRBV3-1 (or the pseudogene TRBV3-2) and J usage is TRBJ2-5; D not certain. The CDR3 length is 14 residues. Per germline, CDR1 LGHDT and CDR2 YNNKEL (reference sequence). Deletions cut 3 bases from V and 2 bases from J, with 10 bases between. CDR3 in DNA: TGTGCCAGCAGCCACCGGGCGGAACAAGAGACCCAGTACTTC. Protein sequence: CASSHRAEQETQYF.

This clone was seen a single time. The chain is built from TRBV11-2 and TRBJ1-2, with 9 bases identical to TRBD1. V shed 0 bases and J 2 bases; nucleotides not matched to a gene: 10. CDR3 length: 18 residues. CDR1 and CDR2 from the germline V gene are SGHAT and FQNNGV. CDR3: CASSLDLGQGLVNYGYTF. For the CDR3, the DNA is TGTGCCAGCAGCTTAGATCTGGGACAGGGACTAGTCAACTATGGCTACACCTTC.

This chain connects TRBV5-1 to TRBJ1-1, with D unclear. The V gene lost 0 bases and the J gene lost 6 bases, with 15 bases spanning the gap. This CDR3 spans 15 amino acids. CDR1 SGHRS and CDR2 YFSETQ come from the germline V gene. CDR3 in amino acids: CASSLDEGSQPEAFF. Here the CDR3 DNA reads TGCGCCAGCAGCTTGGATGAGGGATCCCAACCTGAAGCTTTCTTT.

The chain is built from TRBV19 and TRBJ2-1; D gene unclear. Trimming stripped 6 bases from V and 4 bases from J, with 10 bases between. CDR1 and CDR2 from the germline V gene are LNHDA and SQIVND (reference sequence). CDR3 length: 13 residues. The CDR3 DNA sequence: TGTGCCAGTAGAAAGGACGCTTACAATGAGCAGTTCTTC. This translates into CASRKDAYNEQFF. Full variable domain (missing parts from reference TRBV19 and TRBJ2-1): DGGITQSPKYLFRKEGQNVTLSCEQNLNHDAMYWYRQDPGQGLRLIYYSQIVNDFQKGDIAEGYSVSREKKESFPLTVTSAQKNPTAFYLCASRKDAYNEQFFGPGTRLTVL.

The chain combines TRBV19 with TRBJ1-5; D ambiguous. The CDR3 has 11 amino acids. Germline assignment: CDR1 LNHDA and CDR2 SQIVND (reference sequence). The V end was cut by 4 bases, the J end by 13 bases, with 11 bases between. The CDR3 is CASSTSYGQHF. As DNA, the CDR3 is TGTGCCAGTAGTACGAGTTATGGGCAGCATTTT.

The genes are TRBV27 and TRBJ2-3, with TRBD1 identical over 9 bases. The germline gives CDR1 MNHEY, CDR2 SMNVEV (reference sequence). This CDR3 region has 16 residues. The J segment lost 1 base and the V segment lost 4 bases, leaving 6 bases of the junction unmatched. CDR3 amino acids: CASSSGQGLGTDTQYF. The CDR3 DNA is TGTGCCAGCAGTTCGGGACAGGGTCTGGGCACAGATACGCAGTATTTT.

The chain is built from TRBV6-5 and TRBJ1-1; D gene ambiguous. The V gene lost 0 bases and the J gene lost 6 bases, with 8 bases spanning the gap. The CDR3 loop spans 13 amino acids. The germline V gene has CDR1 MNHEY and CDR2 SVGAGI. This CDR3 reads CASSYSFSAEAFF. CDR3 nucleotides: TGTGCCAGCAGTTACTCGTTCTCGGCTGAAGCTTTCTTT.

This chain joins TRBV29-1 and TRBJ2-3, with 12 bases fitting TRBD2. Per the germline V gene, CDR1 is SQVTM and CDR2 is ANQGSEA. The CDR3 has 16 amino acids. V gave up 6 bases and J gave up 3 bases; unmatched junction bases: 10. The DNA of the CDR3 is TGCAGCGTATCTAGCGGGGGGGCCTTTGTAACAGATACGCAGTATTTT. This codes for CSVSSGGAFVTDTQYF.

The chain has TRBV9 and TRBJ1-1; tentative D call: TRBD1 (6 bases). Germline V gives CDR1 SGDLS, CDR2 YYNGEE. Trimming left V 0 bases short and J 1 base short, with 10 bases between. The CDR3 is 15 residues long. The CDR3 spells CASSVGAGANTEAFF. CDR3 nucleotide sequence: TGTGCCAGCAGCGTAGGCGCAGGGGCGAACACTGAAGCTTTCTTT.

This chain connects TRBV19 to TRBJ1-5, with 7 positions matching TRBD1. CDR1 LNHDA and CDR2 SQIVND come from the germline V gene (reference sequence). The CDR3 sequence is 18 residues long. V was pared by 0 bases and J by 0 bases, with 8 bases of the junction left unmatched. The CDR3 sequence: CASSIDHMTGYSNQPQHF. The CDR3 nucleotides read TGTGCCAGTAGTATAGACCATATGACAGGGTATAGCAATCAGCCCCAGCATTTT.